The clone carrying this T cell receptor (beta chain) was seen repeatedly, ten times or more. Its antigen is unidentified. The data derive from a study of T cell repertoires in cytomegalovirus infection. Across the study: Matching HLA type and CMV infection were both indicated by public TCR beta signatures.

Study results and caveats: Ex vivo responses were dominated by HLA-C-restricted CMV-specific TCR beta clonotypes.

TCRdb redid the calling of the reads with MiXCR, one entry per CDR3 protein. Found here are under 90,000 distinct CDR3 sequences, 40% to 50% of them singletons; the top ten hold approximately 95%. Deletions cut 0 bases from V and 0 bases from J, with 12 bases between. CDR1 and CDR2 (germline): SGHAT, FQNNGV. This CDR3 region has 18 residues. This chain links TRBV11-2 with TRBJ2-6, with D possibly matching TRBD2 (6 bases). Sequencing was performed on CD8+ T cells from cultured PBMCs, taken from culture after CMV antigen stimulation. The clonotype was recovered from a human donor in good health (CMV status not recorded). Some clones in this sample may be carry-over from other donors' samples. In nucleotides, the CDR3 is TGTGCCAGCAGCTTAGATCGGGGGTTTAGCTCTGGGGCCAACGTCCTGACTTTC. It codes for CASSLDRGFSSGANVLTF.